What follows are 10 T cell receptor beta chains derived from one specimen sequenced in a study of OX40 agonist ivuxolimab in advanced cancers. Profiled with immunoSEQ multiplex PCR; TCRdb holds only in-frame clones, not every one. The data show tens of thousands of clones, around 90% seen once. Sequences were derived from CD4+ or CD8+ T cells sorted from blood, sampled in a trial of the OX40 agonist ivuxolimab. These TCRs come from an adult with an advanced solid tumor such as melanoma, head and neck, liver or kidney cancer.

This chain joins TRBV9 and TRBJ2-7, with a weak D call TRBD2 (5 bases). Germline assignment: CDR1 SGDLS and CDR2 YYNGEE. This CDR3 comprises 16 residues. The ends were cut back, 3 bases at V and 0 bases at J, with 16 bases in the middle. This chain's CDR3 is CASSGGGAQSSYEQYF. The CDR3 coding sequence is TGTGCCAGCAGCGGCGGAGGTGCCCAGAGCTCCTACGAGCAGTACTTC.

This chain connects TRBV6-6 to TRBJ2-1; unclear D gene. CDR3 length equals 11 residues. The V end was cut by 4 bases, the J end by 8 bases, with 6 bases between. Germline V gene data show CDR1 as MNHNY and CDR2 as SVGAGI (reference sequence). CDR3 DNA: TGTGCCAGCAGTTCGTCTCATGAGCAGTTCTTC. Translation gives CASSSSHEQFF.

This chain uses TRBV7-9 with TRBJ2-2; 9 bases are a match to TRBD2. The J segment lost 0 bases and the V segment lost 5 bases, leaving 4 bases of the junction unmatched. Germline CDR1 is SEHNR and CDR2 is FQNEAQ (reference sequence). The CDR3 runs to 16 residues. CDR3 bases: TGTGCCAGCAGCCCGGGGACTAGCCCGAACACCGGGGAGCTGTTTTTT. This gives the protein CASSPGTSPNTGELFF.

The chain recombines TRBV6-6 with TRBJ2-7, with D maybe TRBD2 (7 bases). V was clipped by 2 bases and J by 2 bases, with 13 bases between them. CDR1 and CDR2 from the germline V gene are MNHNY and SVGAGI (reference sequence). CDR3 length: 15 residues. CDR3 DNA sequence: TGTGCCAGCAGTTACAGCCAGGGGAGGGCCTACGAGCAGTACTTC. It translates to CASSYSQGRAYEQYF.

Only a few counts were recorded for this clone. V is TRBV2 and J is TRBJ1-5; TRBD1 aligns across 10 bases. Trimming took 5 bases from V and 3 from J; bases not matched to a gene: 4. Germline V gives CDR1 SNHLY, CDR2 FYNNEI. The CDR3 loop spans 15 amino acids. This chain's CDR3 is CASSRTGGTNQPQHF. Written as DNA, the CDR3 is TGTGCCAGCAGTAGGACAGGGGGAACCAATCAGCCCCAGCATTTT.

CDR3 nucleotides: TGCGCCAGCAGCCCATCGGGACAGGGCCAATACGAGCAGTACTTC. Its translation: CASSPSGQGQYEQYF. The chain recombines TRBV4-1 with TRBJ2-5; 9 bases align to TRBD1. The DNA end favors TRBJ2-7, so the J call may be wrong. There are 15 residues in the CDR3. The germline CDR1 and CDR2 sequences are MGHRA and YSYEKL.

CDR3 DNA sequence: TGTGCCAGCTCACTGGGCGGGGGCTCCTACGAGCAGTACTTC. Amino acid sequence: CASSLGGGSYEQYF. The chain is built from TRBV18 and TRBJ2-7, with 7 bases identical to TRBD2. The germline gives CDR1 KGHSH, CDR2 LQKENI. The CDR3 totals 14 residues. Losses at the gene ends were 4 bases for V and 0 bases for J; bases not matched to a gene: 3.

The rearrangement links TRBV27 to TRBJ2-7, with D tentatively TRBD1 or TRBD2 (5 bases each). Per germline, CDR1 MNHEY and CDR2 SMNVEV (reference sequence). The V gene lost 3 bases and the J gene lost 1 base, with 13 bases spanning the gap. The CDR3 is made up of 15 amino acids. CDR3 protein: CASSFSPGPSYEQYF. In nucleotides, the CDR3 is TGTGCCAGCAGTTTCTCCCCGGGACCGTCCTACGAGCAGTACTTC.

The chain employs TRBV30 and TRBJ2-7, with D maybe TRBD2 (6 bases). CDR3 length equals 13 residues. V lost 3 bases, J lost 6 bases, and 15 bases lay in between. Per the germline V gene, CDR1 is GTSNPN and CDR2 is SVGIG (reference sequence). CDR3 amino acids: CAWRAPGVAEQYF. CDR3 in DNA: TGTGCCTGGAGGGCCCCGGGAGTGGCCGAGCAGTACTTC.

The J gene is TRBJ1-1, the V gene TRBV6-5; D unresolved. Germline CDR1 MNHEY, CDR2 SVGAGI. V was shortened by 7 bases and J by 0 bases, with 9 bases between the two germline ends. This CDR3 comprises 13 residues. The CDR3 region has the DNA TGTGCCAGCAAAAAAAGTTTGAACACTGAAGCTTTCTTT. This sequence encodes CASKKSLNTEAFF.